This TCR beta chain stems from a study of blood T cells in healthy people across ages (dated by TCRdb to the mid-2010s). Regarding the study in general: Template switching captured roughly one uniquely barcoded TCR beta cDNA molecule per two T cells in model experiments. Using deep sequencing normalized with unique cDNA molecular identifiers, the study measured how TCR beta repertoire diversity changes with age. The donors were split into four age groups: young (average approximately 16 years), middle-aged (nearly 40), aged (roughly 60) and long-lived (over 75). To avoid experimental bias, donors of different ages were distributed randomly across sequencing lanes. The study analyzed two additional independent replicas of 1 million unique cDNA reads from the same blood draw for two donors, one aged 18 to 30 and one aged 80 or older. Here is what the overall study found, with its caveats: Bulk unsorted PBMC profiling prevented conclusive comparison of naive and antigen-experienced compartments. Because the CMV infection status of the donors was unknown, age-related changes in expanded clonotypes may potentially have been confounded. Compared with the aged group, the long-lived group had more naive CD4+ T cells, fewer expanded clones and increased TCR diversity, a pattern suggesting age selection. Total diversity estimates from one million sequenced T cells were considered lower bounds and underestimates. Observed TCR beta diversity per million T cells fell roughly linearly with age, and a significant reduction was already apparent by age around 39. The percentage of naive T cells measured by flow cytometry correlated strongly with observed TCR beta diversity.

The donors were roughly 40 Caucasian individuals from Russia, aged roughly 6 to 100 years, who were systemically healthy. Each donor gave around 9.5 milliliters of peripheral blood, collected into EDTA-treated Vacutainer tubes. Ficoll-Paque density-gradient centrifugation was used to isolate PBMCs, with at least 7 million per sample. Trizol reagent was used to extract total RNA from PBMCs, with at least 6 micrograms per sample. The percentages of naive CD45RAhigh/CD27high T cells were determined by flow cytometry on a PBMC aliquot from every donor. Reading from cysteine to phenylalanine, the CDR3 counts 13 amino acids. The kept DNA is CDR3 alone, 39 bases in frame from the first base. V is reduced by 0 bases and J by 6 bases, leaving a spacing of 9 bases between them. The germline V gene provides CDR1 ENHRY and CDR2 SYGVKD. This clonotype was seen only a few times. The target of this receptor is not known. Base quality data are lacking; no much larger clone is found one base away.

Libraries were made using 5' RACE. The sample was run on an Illumina HiSeq 2500. The second PCR ran for roughly 7 to 12 cycles and used a J-beta primer mix along with a sample-barcoded 5' primer. A unique molecular identifier was introduced onto each TCR beta cDNA molecule by a template-switch 5' adaptor carrying 12 random nucleotides. At least 2.5 million CDR3-containing paired-end reads were obtained from each sample. First-strand cDNA was synthesized from all RNA with the Mint cDNA synthesis kit, primed by a TRBC-specific oligonucleotide. After uracil-DNA glycosylase treatment, a first 18-cycle PCR used universal primers M1SS and BC2_uni_R on all cDNA. In the source study's methods: Each sample was normalized by randomly selecting 1 million high-quality reads, each carrying a distinct molecular identifier. Instead of being binned into consensus sequences, reads with shared molecular identifiers were discarded. MiTCR, set to a Q25 quality threshold and the strictest error-elimination algorithm, was used for CDR3 identification, clonotype clustering and error correction. A nonparametric unseen species model using Euler transformation provided a lower-bound estimate of total TCR beta diversity. The public sequencing data were trimmed at Q25 with fastp and processed into clonotypes with MiXCR by TCRdb, which kept only in-frame beta chains. Every entry covers one CDR3 protein and lists the most common genes and DNA from its rows. It is TCRdb's table, rather than the study itself, that gives the V and J calls and clone size. The sample includes around 400,000 distinct CDR3 sequences, with 50% to 60% observed a single time. The ten largest clones take up under 65% of the sample.

This sequence uses TRBV10-3 and TRBJ2-7; the D gene may be TRBD1 or TRBD2, since each aligns over 5 bases. The source material was blood. The TCR comes from a man aged 55 to 70 in good health. The CDR3 amino acid sequence is: CAISESKGTEQYF. The nucleotide sequence reads as follows: TGTGCCATCAGTGAGTCGAAGGGGACCGAGCAGTACTTC.